The sequence of this T cell receptor beta chain was determined in a study of blood T cell repertoires in COVID-19. Turning to the study itself: The origin of the acute and convalescent COVID-19 samples was the United States, Italy and Spain. T cells, B-cell-depleted T cells, or PBMCs supplied cDNA or gDNA.

Germline V CDR1 and CDR2: MNHEY, SVGEGT. The CDR3 is 15 amino acids. Trimming cost V 7 bases and J 7 bases; bases outside gene matches: 8. Per the original data handling: The authors estimated nucleated cell counts from reference gene primer amplification. Here immunoSEQ multiplex PCR was the method, and the copy in TCRdb shows in-frame clones only, minus some. The V and J calls and clone size are taken from that table; D and trimming were inferred from the DNA. Seen here are roughly 150,000 clones, 84% observed once, and the top ten hold approximately 10%. This receptor was obtained from a man in his 70s with active or convalescent COVID-19. Sequencing was performed on peripheral blood. V and J are TRBV6-2 or TRBV6-3 and TRBJ1-6, with TRBD1 matching over 9 bases. The CDR3 DNA is TGTGCCAGCACCCCGGGACAGGGTCGGAATTCACCCCTCCACTTT. This sequence encodes CASTPGQGRNSPLHF.